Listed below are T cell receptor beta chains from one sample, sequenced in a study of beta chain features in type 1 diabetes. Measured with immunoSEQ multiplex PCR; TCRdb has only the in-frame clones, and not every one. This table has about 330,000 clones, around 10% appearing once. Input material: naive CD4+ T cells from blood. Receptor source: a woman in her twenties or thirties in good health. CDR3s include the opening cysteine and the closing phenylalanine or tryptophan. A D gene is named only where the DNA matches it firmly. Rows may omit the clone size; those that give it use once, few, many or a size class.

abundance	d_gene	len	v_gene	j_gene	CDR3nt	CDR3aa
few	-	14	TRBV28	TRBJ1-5	TGTGCCAGCAGCCCCAGGGTCAGCAATCAGCCCCAGCATTTT	CASSPRVSNQPQHF
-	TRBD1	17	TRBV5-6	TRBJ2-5	TGTGCCAGCAGCCCGACTCCGTCAACAGGGGCACGGGAGACCCAGTACTTC	CASSPTPSTGARETQYF
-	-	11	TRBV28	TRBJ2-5	TGTGCCAGCAGTTTAGAGGAGACCCAGTACTTC	CASSLEETQYF
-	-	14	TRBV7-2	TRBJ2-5	TGTGCCAGCAGCTTAGCTCCAGGACAAGAGACCCAGTACTTC	CASSLAPGQETQYF
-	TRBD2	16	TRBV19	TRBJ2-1	TGTGCCAGTAGTCTCACGACTAGCGGGGGGATAAATGAGCAGTTCTTC	CASSLTTSGGINEQFF
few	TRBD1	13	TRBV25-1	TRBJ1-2	TGTGCCAGCAGAGGGACAGCTAACTATGGCTACACCTTC	CASRGTANYGYTF
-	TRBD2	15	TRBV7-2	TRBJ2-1	TGTGCCAGCAGCCGTAGCGGGAGTTCCTACAATGAGCAGTTCTTC	CASSRSGSSYNEQFF
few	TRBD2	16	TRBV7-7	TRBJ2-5	TGTGCTAGCAGCTTAGAGCTAGCGGGAAACCAAGAGACCCAGTACTTC	CASSLELAGNQETQYF
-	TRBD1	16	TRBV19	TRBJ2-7	TGTGCCAGTAGTATAGGTTCCGGACAGGGTCTTCACCAGCAGTACTTC	CASSIGSGQGLHQQYF
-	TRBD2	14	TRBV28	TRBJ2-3	TGTGCCAGCAGTACTAGCGGGAGCACAGATACGCAGTATTTT	CASSTSGSTDTQYF
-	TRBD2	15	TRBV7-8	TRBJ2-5	TGTGCCAGCAGCGGGGGGGTGACAGCGGGGGAGACCCAGTACTTC	CASSGGVTAGETQYF
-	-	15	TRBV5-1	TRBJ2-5	TGCGCCAGCAGCTTACTGACTGGGAGTGAAGAGACCCAGTACTTC	CASSLLTGSEETQYF
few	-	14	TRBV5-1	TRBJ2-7	TGCGCCAGCAGCTTGATGGAGGGATCCTACGAGCAGTACTTC	CASSLMEGSYEQYF
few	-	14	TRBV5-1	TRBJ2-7	TGCGCCAGCAGCTTCATCGGGGGTTCCGCCGAGCAGTACTTC	CASSFIGGSAEQYF
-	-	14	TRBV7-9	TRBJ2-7	TGTGCCAGCAGCCCAAGGGGGTTTTCGGACGAGCAGTACTTC	CASSPRGFSDEQYF
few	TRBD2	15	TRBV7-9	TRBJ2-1	TGTGCCAGCAGCCCTCAAACGACTAGCGGGAGGTCGGAGTTCTTC	CASSPQTTSGRSEFF
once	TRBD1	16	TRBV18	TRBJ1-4	TGTGCCAGCTCACCACGGGGACAGGGAAATAATGAAAAACTGTTTTTT	CASSPRGQGNNEKLFF
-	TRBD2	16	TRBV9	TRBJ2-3	TGTGCCAGCAGCGTAGTTCATACTAGCGGAAAAGATACGCAGTATTTT	CASSVVHTSGKDTQYF
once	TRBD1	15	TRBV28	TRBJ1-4	TGTGCCAGCAGCCAGGGACAGTTCGGTGGGGAAAAACTGTTTTTT	CASSQGQFGGEKLFF
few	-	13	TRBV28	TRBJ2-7	TGTGCCAGCACCACGGACACAAACTACGAGCAGTACTTC	CASTTDTNYEQYF
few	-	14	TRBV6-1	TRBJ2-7	TGTGCCAGCAGTGTTCGAGGTATCGCCTACGAGCAGTACTTC	CASSVRGIAYEQYF
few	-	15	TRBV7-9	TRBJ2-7	TGTGCCAGCAGCTCATCGGGACTTCCTCTCGCCGAGCAGTACTTC	CASSSSGLPLAEQYF
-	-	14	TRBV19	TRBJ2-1	TGTGCCAGTAGTATAGCGGGAAGGATAGTTGAGCAGTTCTTC	CASSIAGRIVEQFF
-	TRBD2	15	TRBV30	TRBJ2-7	TGTGCCTGGAGTGAAGGTCGGGCGGGGGGCTACGAGCAGTACTTC	CAWSEGRAGGYEQYF
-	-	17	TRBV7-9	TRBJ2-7	TGTGCCAGCAGCTTAGTGGCTAGCGCAAAGAGCTCCTACGAGCAGTACTTC	CASSLVASAKSSYEQYF
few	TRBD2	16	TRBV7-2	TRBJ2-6	TGTGCCAGCAGCTTACGGGGGGGGGCTGGGGCCAACGTCCTGACTTTC	CASSLRGGAGANVLTF
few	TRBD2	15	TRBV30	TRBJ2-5	TGTGCCTGGGGGGGAGGGCTAGCGGGAGGGGAGACCCAGTACTTC	CAWGGGLAGGETQYF
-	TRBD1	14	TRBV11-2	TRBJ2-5	TGTGCCAGCATCTCGGGACAGGGACAAGAGACCCAGTACTTC	CASISGQGQETQYF
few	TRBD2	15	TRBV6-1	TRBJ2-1	TGTGCCAGCAGCTCACTAGCGGGCGTTAACAATGAGCAGTTCTTC	CASSSLAGVNNEQFF
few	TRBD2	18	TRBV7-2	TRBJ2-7	TGTGCCAGCAGCTTAAGGAATCTAGCGGGAGGCTCCTCCTACGAGCAGTACTTC	CASSLRNLAGGSSYEQYF
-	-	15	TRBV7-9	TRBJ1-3	TGTGCCAGCAGCTTGGACTGGGGCTCTGGAAACACCATATATTTT	CASSLDWGSGNTIYF
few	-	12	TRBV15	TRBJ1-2	TGTGCCACCAGCTCTCACAGGGATGGCTACACCTTC	CATSSHRDGYTF
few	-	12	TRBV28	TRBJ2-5	TGTGCCAGCAGTGATTCCACGGTGGAGCAGTACTTC	CASSDSTVEQYF
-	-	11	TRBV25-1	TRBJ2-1	TGTGCCAGCACCAGGGGTACTGAGCAGTTCTTC	CASTRGTEQFF
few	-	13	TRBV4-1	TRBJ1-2	TGCGCCAGCAGCCAAGATCGGACGGGGGGCTACACCTTC	CASSQDRTGGYTF
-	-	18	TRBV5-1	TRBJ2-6	TGCGCCAGCAGCTTGGCCCGAGGTTCGGCCTCTGGGGCCAACGTCCTGACTTTC	CASSLARGSASGANVLTF
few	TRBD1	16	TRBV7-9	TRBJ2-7	TGTGCCAGCAGCTCCACTAGGGACAGGAGCTCCTACGAGCAGTACTTC	CASSSTRDRSSYEQYF
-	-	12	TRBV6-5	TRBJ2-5	TGTGCCAGCAGTCCCCGTTTCGGGACCCAGTACTTC	CASSPRFGTQYF
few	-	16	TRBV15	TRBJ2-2	TGTGCCACCAGCAGAGATCAGCCTAGGAACACCGGGGAGCTGTTTTTT	CATSRDQPRNTGELFF